Below, 28 T cell receptor beta chains from the same sample are listed, as sequenced in a study of shared clonotypes between healthy human individuals. Measured with immunoSEQ multiplex PCR; TCRdb has only the in-frame clones, and not every one. Of approximately 2.5 million clones in the sample, 90% to 95% were seen once. The sample taken for sequencing was naive CD4+ T cells sorted from blood. Subset given: CD45RA+ positively selected. These receptors all come from a man between 18 and 35 years old in good health.

The V and J genes are TRBV6-5 and TRBJ1-4; D unclear. The germline V gene encodes CDR1 MNHEY and CDR2 SVGAGI. Trimming took off 4 bases at V and 7 bases at J, with 16 bases between the two ends. This CDR3 is built from 15 residues. CDR3 bases: TGTGCCAGCAGTTTAGAGGCCCTAGGAGGTGAAAAACTGTTTTTT. This encodes CASSLEALGGEKLFF.

The rearrangement links TRBV10-3 to TRBJ2-7; 7 bases match TRBD1. The CDR3 length is 14 residues. V lost 0 bases, J lost 3 bases, and 2 bases stayed unmatched. Germline CDR1 ENHRY, CDR2 SYGVKD. The DNA for the CDR3 is TGTGCCATCAGTGAGTCGGGACAGTTCTACGAGCAGTACTTC. Protein product: CAISESGQFYEQYF.

V gene TRBV11-2 combines with J gene TRBJ1-1; 7 nucleotides agree with TRBD1. Germline loops: CDR1 SGHAT, CDR2 FQNNGV. V lost 3 bases to trimming and J lost 0 bases; unmatched junction nucleotides: 4. CDR3 length equals 15 residues. Written as DNA, the CDR3 is TGTGCCAGCAGCTTGGTTGGGACAGTGAACACTGAAGCTTTCTTT. Its protein is CASSLVGTVNTEAFF.

CDR3 nucleotide sequence: TGTGCCAGCAGTTACTCCGACACACCATACGAGCAGTACTTC. It yields the protein CASSYSDTPYEQYF. This chain connects TRBV6-6 to TRBJ2-7, with unresolved D. There are 14 residues in the CDR3. Germline CDR1 and CDR2: MNHNY and SVGAGI (reference sequence). The V gene lost 0 bases and the J gene lost 4 bases, with 10 bases spanning the gap.

This sequence joins TRBV19 and TRBJ1-5; D is undetermined. CDR3 length: 12 amino acids. Deletions cut 5 bases from V and 0 bases from J, with 2 bases between. Looked up from germline, CDR1 is LNHDA and CDR2 is SQIVND (reference sequence). DNA for the CDR3: TGTGCCAGTAGTTTTAGCAATCAGCCCCAGCATTTT. This encodes CASSFSNQPQHF. The whole variable domain, remainder taken from reference TRBV19 and TRBJ1-5, is DGGITQSPKYLFRKEGQNVTLSCEQNLNHDAMYWYRQDPGQGLRLIYYSQIVNDFQKGDIAEGYSVSREKKESFPLTVTSAQKNPTAFYLCASSFSNQPQHFGDGTRLSIL.

For this clone: Other nucleotide sequences in the sample specify the same CDR3. V usage is TRBV19 and J usage is TRBJ1-5, with D maybe TRBD1 (6 bases). Trimming took 3 bases from V and 4 from J, leaving 13 bases between them. The CDR3 consists of 15 residues. Germline values: CDR1 LNHDA, CDR2 SQIVND (reference sequence). The CDR3 here is CASSITRGGNQPQHF. CDR3 nucleotides: TGTGCCAGTAGTATCACCAGGGGTGGAAATCAGCCCCAGCATTTT.

The V and J genes are TRBV19 and TRBJ1-2, with 7 bases that match TRBD1. Germline assignment: CDR1 LNHDA and CDR2 SQIVND (reference sequence). V shed 5 bases and J 4 bases; nucleotides not matched to a gene: 7. The CDR3 runs to 14 residues. CDR3 in DNA: TGTGCCAGTAGTCCCCGGGACAGAAGCTATGGCTACACCTTC. It translates to CASSPRDRSYGYTF.

The rearrangement uses TRBV7-2 and TRBJ2-7; 7 bases are a match to TRBD1. V was pared by 6 bases and J by 3 bases, with 8 bases of the junction left unmatched. From germline, CDR1 is SGHTA and CDR2 FQGNSA. This CDR3 has 14 residues. CDR3 residues: CASRKTGQYYEQYF. In DNA, the CDR3 is TGTGCCAGCAGAAAAACGGGACAGTACTACGAGCAGTACTTC. Together with reference TRBV7-2 and TRBJ2-7, the CDR3 gives the full variable domain: GAGVSQSPSNKVTEKGKDVELRCDPISGHTALYWYRQSLGQGLEFLIYFQGNSAPDKSGLPSDRFSAERTGGSVSTLTIQRTQQEDSAVYLCASRKTGQYYEQYFGPGTRLTVT.

The chain employs TRBV18 and TRBJ2-2; D ambiguous. This CDR3 is 13 amino acids long. Germline V gene data show CDR1 as KGHSH and CDR2 as LQKENI. Trimming took 4 bases from V and 5 from J, leaving 8 bases between them. The CDR3 sequence is CASSLQRTGELFF. The CDR3 DNA sequence: TGTGCCAGCTCACTACAGCGAACCGGGGAGCTGTTTTTT.

As DNA, the CDR3 is TGTGCCAGCACTCGGGGCGGTGAAGCTTTCTTT. Its translation: CASTRGGEAFF. The J gene is TRBJ1-1, the V gene TRBV6-5; TRBD1 might be the D (5 bases). With 7 bases removed from V and 7 bases from J, the gap between germline ends came to 10 bases. Germline-derived CDR1 and CDR2 are MNHEY and SVGAGI. There are 11 residues in the CDR3.

This chain links TRBV5-1 with TRBJ1-2; D perhaps matches TRBD1 (5 bases). This CDR3 comprises 19 residues. Trimming removed 0 bases at V and 5 bases at J, with 26 bases between. CDR1 is SGHRS and CDR2 is YFSETQ in the germline V gene. The DNA for the CDR3 is TGCGCCAGCAGCTTGGCTTCGGGTATGGGGCGCTCCTCATCTTATGGCTACACCTTC. It encodes CASSLASGMGRSSSYGYTF.

The rearrangement uses TRBV6-6 and TRBJ2-7, with D tentatively TRBD1 (6 bases). Deletions cut 2 bases from V and 6 bases from J, with 14 bases between. The CDR3 spans 14 residues. Per the germline V gene, CDR1 is MNHNY and CDR2 is SVGAGI (reference sequence). The CDR3 DNA reads TGTGCCAGCAGTTACGGTTTGCAGGGGTTCGAGCAGTACTTC. Amino acid sequence: CASSYGLQGFEQYF.

This chain links TRBV29-1 with TRBJ1-1; the D is unclear. Germline V lookup: CDR1 SQVTM, CDR2 ANQGSEA. The CDR3 runs 13 residues. Trimming removed 2 bases at V and 0 bases at J, with 7 bases between. CDR3 region: CSVEMMMNTEAFF. The CDR3 nucleotides are TGCAGCGTTGAAATGATGATGAACACTGAAGCTTTCTTT.

The sample holds one count of this clone. The chain couples TRBV4-3 to TRBJ2-7; 10 bases are a match to TRBD2. This CDR3 has 16 residues. Germline assignment: CDR1 LGHNA and CDR2 YSLEER. Trimming at V came to 4 bases and at J to 7 bases, leaving 13 bases not matched to a gene. CDR3 in DNA: TGCGCCAGCAGCCCACAAAGGCTAGCGGGAGCAAGAGAGCAGTACTTC. It encodes CASSPQRLAGAREQYF.

The CDR3 region has the DNA TGTGCCAGTAGACACCGGGGGGGCTCAGAGACCCAGTACTTC. Protein: CASRHRGGSETQYF. The rearrangement joins TRBV19 to TRBJ2-5; 8 bases align to TRBD2. The CDR3 consists of 14 residues. Losses at the gene ends were 6 bases for V and 4 bases for J; bases not matched to a gene: 7. Germline V lookup: CDR1 LNHDA, CDR2 SQIVND (reference sequence).

The chain has TRBV9 and TRBJ1-1; D is unclear. From germline, CDR1 is SGDLS and CDR2 YYNGEE. V lost 3 bases and J lost 1, with 10 bases in between. The CDR3 totals 14 residues. CDR3 sequence reads: CASSAHYGNTEAFF. Here the CDR3 DNA reads TGTGCCAGCAGCGCTCATTATGGGAACACTGAAGCTTTCTTT.

V usage is TRBV7-2 and J usage is TRBJ1-4, with 7 nucleotides matching TRBD1. The CDR3 consists of 15 residues. Germline assignment: CDR1 SGHTA and CDR2 FQGNSA. V lost 5 bases and J lost 2; bases outside the gene matches: 5. The CDR3 DNA reads as TGTGCCAGCAGCGCCGAACAGGGGACTAATGAAAAACTGTTTTTT. Protein: CASSAEQGTNEKLFF.

The chain employs TRBV7-2 and TRBJ2-2; 11 nucleotides agree with TRBD1. The junction had 12 bases not matched to a gene; V was cut back by 2 bases and J by 4 bases. The CDR3 length is 19 residues. Germline-derived CDR1 and CDR2 are SGHTA and FQGNSA. For the CDR3, the DNA is TGTGCCAGCAGCTTATGGTCCGGACAGGGGGCGCGAGGCACCGGGGAGCTGTTTTTT. Its translation is CASSLWSGQGARGTGELFF.

The rearrangement joins TRBV5-8 to TRBJ2-7; a possible D gene is TRBD1 (6 bases). This CDR3 comprises 15 residues. Germline lookup yields CDR1 SGHTS and CDR2 YDEGEE. The V end was cut by 2 bases, the J end by 0 bases, with 12 bases between. The CDR3 region is CASSFRPDSSYEQYF. The CDR3 bases are TGTGCCAGCAGCTTTAGACCGGACAGCTCCTACGAGCAGTACTTC.

Remarks on this clone: The same CDR3 is also encoded by other DNA sequences in this sample. The chain couples TRBV6-5 to TRBJ1-2; D gene unclear. CDR1 is MNHEY and CDR2 is SVGAGI in the germline V gene. Trimming stripped 0 bases from V and 4 bases from J, with 9 bases between. The CDR3 consists of 14 residues. CDR3 in DNA: TGTGCCAGCAGTTACTCGCGGCGGGGCTATGGCTACACCTTC. Translation gives CASSYSRRGYGYTF.

The chain joins TRBV30 to TRBJ1-2; D not resolved. The V gene lost 0 bases and the J gene lost 8 bases, with 16 bases spanning the gap. The CDR3 spans 14 residues. The germline V gene has CDR1 GTSNPN and CDR2 SVGIG (reference sequence). Written as DNA, the CDR3 is TGTGCCTGGAGTGTACGGGTAGGAGTCGGGGGCTACACCTTC. This sequence encodes CAWSVRVGVGGYTF.

The table lists this clone with a count of one. The identical CDR3 is also encoded by other nucleotide sequences in the sample. The CDR3 nucleotides are TGTGCCAGCAGCCCCCCCGGGGGGCCCTACGAGCAGTACTTC. Translated: CASSPPGGPYEQYF. This rearrangement joins TRBV6-5 to TRBJ2-7; D perhaps matches TRBD2 (7 bases). V lost 6 bases and J lost 2, with 14 bases in between. The germline V gene has CDR1 MNHEY and CDR2 SVGAGI. CDR3 size: 14 residues.

V gene TRBV12-5 combines with J gene TRBJ2-7, with unresolved D. CDR1 is LGHNT, CDR2 FRNRAP, per germline. Trimming pared 7 bases from V and 4 bases from J, leaving 17 bases between. The CDR3 totals 14 residues. CDR3 region: CASAPDGTSYEQYF. The CDR3 DNA is TGTGCTAGTGCTCCCGACGGAACTTCTTACGAGCAGTACTTC.

The V gene is TRBV27, the J gene TRBJ1-2, with 12 nucleotides matching TRBD1. Germline lookup yields CDR1 MNHEY and CDR2 SMNVEV (reference sequence). The ends lost 6 bases at V and 8 bases at J; junction bases unmatched: 10. The CDR3 totals 15 residues. In nucleotides, the CDR3 is TGTGCCAGCAGGAGATCCGGGACAGGGGGCCACGGCTACACCTTC. The encoded protein is CASRRSGTGGHGYTF.

The V call is TRBV2, the J call TRBJ2-2; no clear D. Germline loops: CDR1 SNHLY, CDR2 FYNNEI. The CDR3 length is 11 residues. Trimming cost V 7 bases and J 2 bases, with 2 bases left between them. The CDR3 DNA follows: TGTGCCAGCATAAACACCGGGGAGCTGTTTTTT. Its translation is CASINTGELFF.

The V call is TRBV19, the J call TRBJ1-6, with D possibly TRBD1 on 5 matching bases. The germline gives CDR1 LNHDA, CDR2 SQIVND (reference sequence). The V gene lost 6 bases and the J gene lost 8 bases, with 11 bases spanning the gap. This CDR3 comprises 13 residues. DNA of the CDR3: TGTGCCAGTAGCGGACAAATGGATTCACCCCTCCACTTT. Amino acids: CASSGQMDSPLHF.

This chain connects TRBV5-1 to TRBJ2-2; D is unclear. Germline CDR1 and CDR2: SGHRS and YFSETQ. This CDR3 region has 15 residues. V lost 4 bases and J 4 bases, leaving 14 bases between the germline ends. CDR3 bases: TGCGCCAGCAGCACCGGACCAGAAAGCACCGGGGAGCTGTTTTTT. Translating gives CASSTGPESTGELFF.

This chain joins TRBV5-1 and TRBJ2-7; 8 bases agree with TRBD1. V shed 0 bases and J 3 bases; nucleotides not matched to a gene: 8. Germline CDR1 is SGHRS and CDR2 is YFSETQ. The CDR3 runs to 16 residues. CDR3 protein: CASSLAAGTGVYEQYF. In DNA form, the CDR3 reads TGCGCCAGCAGCTTGGCAGCCGGGACAGGAGTCTACGAGCAGTACTTC.